These 25 T cell receptor beta chains were sequenced from one sample in a study of blood T cell repertoires in COVID-19. Using immunoSEQ multiplex PCR, the repertoire was profiled, and TCRdb retains in-frame clones only, with some absent. This table has around 170,000 clones, about 80% appearing once. Material: PBMCs or T cells enriched from blood (not recorded which). The source of these receptors is a man between 45 and 60 years old who had recovered from COVID-19.

The gene calls are TRBV27 and TRBJ1-2, with D hard to call. The CDR3 loop spans 13 amino acids. Deletions cut 8 bases from V and 8 bases from J, with 18 bases between. The germline V gene has CDR1 MNHEY and CDR2 SMNVEV (reference sequence). The CDR3 DNA reads as TGTGCCAGCGCCCAGGATCCCTATCGGGGCTACACCTTC. This gives the protein CASAQDPYRGYTF.

This sequence joins TRBV7-2 and TRBJ2-1, with 11 positions matching TRBD2. V dropped 1 base and J dropped 7; count of bases not matched to a gene: 9. The CDR3 is 17 residues long. The germline V gene has CDR1 SGHTA and CDR2 FQGNSA. CDR3 sequence: CASSLVGGLAVKNEQFF. The CDR3 DNA reads as TGTGCCAGCAGCTTAGTAGGGGGACTAGCGGTAAAAAATGAGCAGTTCTTC. The complete variable domain, with remaining parts taken from reference TRBV7-2 and TRBJ2-1, reads GAGVSQSPSNKVTEKGKDVELRCDPISGHTALYWYRQSLGQGLEFLIYFQGNSAPDKSGLPSDRFSAERTGGSVSTLTIQRTQQEDSAVYLCASSLVGGLAVKNEQFFGPGTRLTVL.

This chain joins TRBV10-3 and TRBJ1-1; 10 nucleotides match TRBD1. V gave up 6 bases and J gave up 6 bases; unmatched junction bases: 7. CDR3 length equals 14 residues. Germline V gene lookup returns CDR1 ENHRY and CDR2 SYGVKD. The CDR3, as DNA: TGTGCCATCAGGACGGACAGGGGGACGGCTGAAGCTTTCTTT. Translated, it gives CAIRTDRGTAEAFF.

The chain is built from TRBV3-1 (or the pseudogene TRBV3-2) and TRBJ2-7; TRBD2 is a possible D gene (7 bases). Looked up from germline, CDR1 is LGHDT and CDR2 is YNNKEL (reference sequence). Trimming took 3 bases from V and 5 from J, leaving 17 bases between them. CDR3 length: 15 residues. As DNA, the CDR3 is TGTGCCAGCAGCCAGGGGGGGACACATTCCCACGAGCAGTACTTC. This translates into CASSQGGTHSHEQYF.

This chain links TRBV6-4 with TRBJ2-3, with D tentatively TRBD2 (6 bases). CDR1 and CDR2 (germline): MRHNA, SNTAGT. CDR3 length: 17 amino acids. Trimming shortened V by 0 bases and J by 0 bases, and 13 bases separated the two germline ends. For the CDR3, the DNA is TGTGCCAGCAGTGACTCGGATAAGCGGGCTAGCACAGATACGCAGTATTTT. It encodes CASSDSDKRASTDTQYF.

This chain joins TRBV6-5 and TRBJ2-1; perhaps TRBD1 as D (5 bases). Between the trimmed V and J ends, which lost 10 bases and 6 bases, there was a span of 10 bases. Germline CDR1 and CDR2: MNHEY and SVGAGI. The CDR3 is made up of 11 amino acids. CDR3 amino acids: CATQVFNEQFF. For the CDR3, the DNA is TGTGCCACACAGGTGTTCAATGAGCAGTTCTTC.

The V and J genes are TRBV3-1 (or the pseudogene TRBV3-2) and TRBJ2-5; D perhaps matches TRBD1 (6 bases). Trimming removed 1 base at V and 5 bases at J, with 14 bases between. The germline gives CDR1 LGHDT, CDR2 YNNKEL (reference sequence). This CDR3 has 15 residues. The chain's CDR3 is CASSQVGGGTETQYF. CDR3 in DNA: TGTGCCAGCAGCCAAGTGGGTGGGGGCACTGAGACCCAGTACTTC.

V gene TRBV24-1 combines with J gene TRBJ1-2, with unresolved D. This CDR3 has 14 amino acids. Trimming left V 0 bases short and J 0 bases short, with 4 bases between. In germline, CDR1 is KGHDR, CDR2 SFDVKD. The DNA of the CDR3 is TGTGCCACCAGTGATTTGCCTACTAACTATGGCTACACCTTC. This sequence encodes CATSDLPTNYGYTF.

The J gene is TRBJ1-2, the V gene TRBV5-5; 8 bases map to TRBD1. With 3 bases clipped from V and 4 bases from J, the junction kept 8 bases outside the gene matches. This CDR3 has 15 amino acids. The germline V gene has CDR1 SGHKS and CDR2 YYEKEE (reference sequence). CDR3 nucleotide sequence: TGTGCCAGCAGCTGGGCGACAGGGGCCAGCTATGGCTACACCTTC. Protein product: CASSWATGASYGYTF. Full variable domain (rest looked up from reference TRBV5-5 and TRBJ1-2): DAGVTQSPTHLIKTRGQQVTLRCSPISGHKSVSWYQQVLGQGPQFIFQYYEKEERGRGNFPDRFSARQFPNYSSELNVNALLLGDSALYLCASSWATGASYGYTFGSGTRLTVV.

A single count supports this clone. The rearrangement joins TRBV19 to TRBJ2-3, with D unresolved. Germline V gene data show CDR1 as LNHDA and CDR2 as SQIVND (reference sequence). The V end was cut by 0 bases, the J end by 2 bases, with 12 bases between. The CDR3 is made up of 16 amino acids. CDR3 protein: CASSIDFVQSTDTQYF. The CDR3 coding sequence is TGTGCCAGTAGTATAGATTTCGTACAGTCCACAGATACGCAGTATTTT.

On this clone: Other nucleotide sequences from this sample produce the same CDR3. V is TRBV18 and J is TRBJ1-1; TRBD1 is a possible D gene (5 bases). The V end was cut by 6 bases, the J end by 0 bases, with 11 bases between. CDR3 length: 14 residues. Germline loops: CDR1 KGHSH, CDR2 LQKENI. The CDR3 here is CASSPGDLNTEAFF. The CDR3 DNA sequence: TGTGCCAGCTCCCCGGGGGACTTGAACACTGAAGCTTTCTTT.

This clone was recorded only once. The V and J genes are TRBV11-2 and TRBJ2-2; the D gene is possibly TRBD1 (6 bases). This CDR3 contains 14 residues. V lost 1 base and J 6 bases, leaving 9 bases between the germline ends. Germline assignment: CDR1 SGHAT and CDR2 FQNNGV. CDR3 coding DNA: TGTGCCAGCAGCTTAGGACAGGCAGCCGGGGAGCTGTTTTTT. It specifies CASSLGQAAGELFF.

This chain uses TRBV7-8 with TRBJ1-5, with D perhaps matching TRBD1 (5 bases). Trimming took off 3 bases at V and 2 bases at J, with 8 bases between the two ends. Germline values: CDR1 SGHVS, CDR2 FQNEAQ. This CDR3 has 14 amino acids. In DNA form, the CDR3 reads TGTGCCAGCAGCTTTCTAGGGGGCAATCAGCCCCAGCATTTT. It translates to CASSFLGGNQPQHF.

J is TRBJ2-7 and V is TRBV7-3, with 10 positions matching TRBD1. The length of the CDR3 is 15 residues. Germline V gene lookup returns CDR1 SGHTA and CDR2 FQGTGA. J gave up 2 bases and V 5 bases, and 6 bases lay outside the gene matches. The CDR3 coding sequence is TGTGCCAGCAGCCTCCGGGACAGGGGTCCCTACGAGCAGTACTTC. Its protein product is CASSLRDRGPYEQYF.

The chain couples TRBV6-5 to TRBJ1-1, with a tentative D call TRBD1 (6 bases). Deletions cut 2 bases from V and 2 bases from J, with 9 bases between. The CDR3 is made up of 14 amino acids. Germline CDR1 is MNHEY and CDR2 is SVGAGI. As DNA, the CDR3 is TGTGCCAGCAGTTACGCAGGGGCTAACACTGAAGCTTTCTTT. Its protein is CASSYAGANTEAFF.

The CDR3 loop is CASTLEPSGGAFF. The CDR3, as DNA: TGTGCCAGCACCCTCGAGCCCTCGGGTGGGGCTTTCTTT. This chain links TRBV28 with TRBJ1-1; D gene uncertain. Trimming stripped 7 bases from V and 11 bases from J, with 20 bases between. Germline V gene sequence: CDR1 MDHEN, CDR2 SYDVKM. The CDR3 contains 13 residues.

The genes are TRBV6-6 and TRBJ1-5, with 7 bases identical to TRBD1. V lost 8 bases to trimming and J lost 7 bases; unmatched junction nucleotides: 8. CDR1 is MNHNY and CDR2 is SVGAGI in the germline V gene (reference sequence). The CDR3 loop spans 13 amino acids. The CDR3: CASRQGRRQPQHF. DNA of the CDR3: TGTGCCAGCCGACAGGGACGGAGGCAGCCCCAGCATTTT.

In nucleotides, the CDR3 is TGTGCCAGTCTGGGGTGGGAGGCAGATACGCAGTATTTT. It translates to CASLGWEADTQYF. The chain couples TRBV6-5 to TRBJ2-3; D perhaps matches TRBD2 (6 bases). V was shortened by 9 bases and J by 4 bases, with 14 bases between the two germline ends. This CDR3 spans 13 amino acids. Germline CDR1 reads MNHEY; CDR2 reads SVGAGI.

The J gene is TRBJ1-2, the V gene TRBV4-1; possible D gene TRBD1, 5 bases. CDR1 and CDR2 from the germline V gene are MGHRA and YSYEKL. The CDR3 has 16 residues. V was shortened by 0 bases and J by 2 bases, with 13 bases between the two germline ends. The CDR3 DNA reads TGCGCCAGCAGCCAAGATGTCTGGGGCGCAAACTATGGCTACACCTTC. This sequence encodes CASSQDVWGANYGYTF.

This chain uses TRBV5-6 with TRBJ2-3, with D perhaps TRBD2 (6 bases). The length of the CDR3 is 16 residues. Trimming shortened V by 4 bases and J by 0 bases, and 15 bases separated the two germline ends. Germline CDR1 reads SGHDT; CDR2 reads YYEEEE. This CDR3 reads CASSPIGGSSTDTQYF. The CDR3 nucleotides read TGTGCCAGCAGCCCAATTGGGGGGTCGAGCACAGATACGCAGTATTTT.

The gene calls are TRBV28 and TRBJ1-1; D not resolved. CDR1 and CDR2 from the germline V gene are MDHEN and SYDVKM. V shed 7 bases and J shed 6 bases, with 6 bases lying between them. The length of the CDR3 is 10 residues. The CDR3 DNA follows: TGTGCCAGCACGGGTTCTGAAGCTTTCTTT. Its translation is CASTGSEAFF.

This clone was counted a few times. The CDR3 here is CASTDSGGAHTQYF. The CDR3 DNA reads TGTGCCAGCACCGATAGCGGGGGGGCGCATACGCAGTATTTT. This chain uses TRBV28 with TRBJ2-3, with TRBD2 identical over 11 bases. Trimming at V came to 7 bases and at J to 7 bases, leaving 7 bases not matched to a gene. This CDR3 region has 14 residues. Germline V gives CDR1 MDHEN, CDR2 SYDVKM. Together with reference TRBV28 and TRBJ2-3, the CDR3 gives the full variable domain: DVKVTQSSRYLVKRTGEKVFLECVQDMDHENMFWYRQDPGLGLRLIYFSYDVKMKEKGDIPEGYSVSREKKERFSLILESASTNQTSMYLCASTDSGGAHTQYFGPGTRLTVL.

V is TRBV6-1 and J is TRBJ2-3; weak D call: TRBD1 (5 bases). The CDR3 is 15 amino acids. Germline CDR1 is MNHNS and CDR2 is SASEGT. V lost 2 bases to trimming and J lost 2 bases, with 11 bases between them. DNA of the CDR3: TGTGCCAGCAGTGAAAGGGGCACCGTCACAGATACGCAGTATTTT. Its protein is CASSERGTVTDTQYF.

The chain combines TRBV28 with TRBJ1-4; 7 bases line up with TRBD1. The CDR3 consists of 16 residues. Germline lookup yields CDR1 MDHEN and CDR2 SYDVKM. With V trimmed by 2 bases and J by 3 bases, 6 bases remained unmatched. Written as DNA, the CDR3 is TGTGCCAGCAGTTTAGGGGGGACAGTTGCTAATGAAAAACTGTTTTTT. It is translated as CASSLGGTVANEKLFF.

The V and J genes are TRBV27 and TRBJ2-1; 7 bases match TRBD1. Germline V gene lookup returns CDR1 MNHEY and CDR2 SMNVEV (reference sequence). The CDR3 length is 16 residues. Trimming at V came to 4 bases and at J to 5 bases, leaving 11 bases not matched to a gene. Here the CDR3 reads CASSSDGTETHNEQFF. Here the CDR3 DNA reads TGTGCCAGCAGTTCTGACGGGACAGAGACCCACAATGAGCAGTTCTTC.